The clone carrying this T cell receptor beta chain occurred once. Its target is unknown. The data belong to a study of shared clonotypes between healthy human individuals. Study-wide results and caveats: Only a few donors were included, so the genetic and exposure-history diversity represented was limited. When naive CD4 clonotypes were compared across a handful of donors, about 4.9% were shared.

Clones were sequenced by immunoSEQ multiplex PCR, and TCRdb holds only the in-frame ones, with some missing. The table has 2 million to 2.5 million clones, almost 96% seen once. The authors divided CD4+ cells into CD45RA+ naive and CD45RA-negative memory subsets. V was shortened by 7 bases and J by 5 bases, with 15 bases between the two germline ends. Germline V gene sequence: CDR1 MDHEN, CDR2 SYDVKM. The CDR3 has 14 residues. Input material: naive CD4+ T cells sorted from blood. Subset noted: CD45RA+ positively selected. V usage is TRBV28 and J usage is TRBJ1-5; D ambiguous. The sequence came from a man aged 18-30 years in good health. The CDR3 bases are TGTGCCAGCACCCCGGGGTCCCGGGATCAGCCCCAGCATTTT. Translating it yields CASTPGSRDQPQHF.